The 19 T cell receptor beta chains listed next were all sequenced from one sample in a study of shared clonotypes between healthy human individuals. CD45RO-negative, CCR7-selected cells formed the naive CD8 fraction, which excluded terminally differentiated effector memory CD45RA+ cells. Assay: immunoSEQ multiplex PCR; the TCRdb copy retains only in-frame clones and omits some. The table shows some 2,000,000 clones, with less than 95% occurring only once. Sequencing was carried out using naive CD8+ T cells sorted from blood. The receptor set was obtained from a man between 18 and 35 years old in good health.

Comments on this clone: This sample also contains other DNA sequences that code for the same CDR3. The V call is TRBV9, the J call TRBJ1-3; no definite D call. Germline V gene data show CDR1 as SGDLS and CDR2 as YYNGEE. The CDR3 contains 15 residues. Trimming pared 0 bases from V and 0 bases from J, leaving 7 bases between. DNA for the CDR3: TGTGCCAGCAGCGTAGAAGGGCTCTCTGGAAACACCATATATTTT. Encoded protein: CASSVEGLSGNTIYF.

Points on this clone: Additional DNA sequences in this sample encode the identical CDR3. The chain employs TRBV27 and TRBJ1-1; D call uncertain. Germline V gene lookup returns CDR1 MNHEY and CDR2 SMNVEV (reference sequence). With 3 bases removed from V and 1 base from J, the gap between germline ends came to 9 bases. This CDR3 contains 14 residues. For the CDR3, the DNA is TGTGCCAGCAGTTTGCCAGGTGGGAACACTGAAGCTTTCTTT. The encoded protein is CASSLPGGNTEAFF.

CDR3 sequence: CASSQDVVKGSKATNEKLFF. In nucleotides, the CDR3 is TGCGCCAGCAGCCAAGATGTGGTAAAGGGCAGTAAAGCAACTAATGAAAAACTGTTTTTT. The rearrangement uses TRBV4-1 and TRBJ1-4; D not certain. V lost 0 bases to trimming and J lost 0 bases, with 20 bases between them. CDR3 length: 20 residues. Germline V gives CDR1 MGHRA, CDR2 YSYEKL.

The genes are TRBV10-3 and TRBJ2-7; no clear D gene. CDR3 length equals 13 residues. Germline V lookup: CDR1 ENHRY, CDR2 SYGVKD. V shed 2 bases and J shed 2 bases, with 7 bases lying between them. The CDR3 region is CAISEGPTYEQYF. CDR3 nucleotide sequence: TGTGCCATCAGTGAGGGACCAACCTACGAGCAGTACTTC.

The rearrangement joins TRBV6-5 to TRBJ2-1; TRBD2 might be the D (6 bases). Germline assignment: CDR1 MNHEY and CDR2 SVGAGI. V was shortened by 7 bases and J by 15 bases, with 25 bases between the two germline ends. CDR3 length equals 14 residues. The CDR3 region has the DNA TGTGCCAGCACCCTCCGTGTCGACGGGGGTGAACCGTTCTTC. Translation gives CASTLRVDGGEPFF.

This clone has a single count. The V gene is TRBV9, the J gene TRBJ2-2, with 10 bases lining up with TRBD1. Germline values: CDR1 SGDLS, CDR2 YYNGEE. Unmatched junction bases numbered 5, after V lost 3 bases and J lost 6 bases. The CDR3 loop spans 15 amino acids. CDR3 DNA sequence: TGTGCCAGCAGCGACAGACAGGGGGCCCCCGGGGAGCTGTTTTTT. It codes for CASSDRQGAPGELFF.

The chain combines TRBV6-1 with TRBJ1-1; maybe TRBD1 (6 bases). CDR3 length: 15 amino acids. CDR1 is MNHNS and CDR2 is SASEGT in the germline V gene. Trimming removed 6 bases from V and 3 bases from J, with 17 bases in between. The CDR3 nucleotides are TGTGCCAGCAGGCACCCGGGCGGGGGCCACACTGAAGCTTTCTTT. Translated, it gives CASRHPGGGHTEAFF.

The rearrangement uses TRBV9 and TRBJ1-5, with D possibly TRBD1 on 5 matching bases. The V and J ends lost 0 bases and 4 bases respectively, with 11 bases between them. Germline CDR1 and CDR2: SGDLS and YYNGEE. CDR3 length equals 15 residues. The CDR3 DNA sequence: TGTGCCAGCAGCGTAGGGGTAGGGGAGAATCAGCCCCAGCATTTT. It codes for CASSVGVGENQPQHF.

As concerns this clone: This sample includes further DNA sequences coding for the same CDR3. The chain combines TRBV27 with TRBJ2-1; 7 bases line up with TRBD2. The V gene end was trimmed by 4 bases and the J gene end by 6 bases; junction bases not matched to a gene: 9. The CDR3 spans 15 residues. The germline CDR1 and CDR2 sequences are MNHEY and SMNVEV (reference sequence). The CDR3: CASSSLAGVVNEQFF. In nucleotides, the CDR3 is TGTGCCAGCAGTTCACTGGCGGGAGTAGTCAATGAGCAGTTCTTC.

The chain couples TRBV5-1 to TRBJ1-2, with D possibly being TRBD1 (6 bases). V was shortened by 3 bases and J by 4 bases, with 19 bases between the two germline ends. The germline gives CDR1 SGHRS, CDR2 YFSETQ. CDR3 length equals 16 residues. This CDR3 reads CASSSHPGEKGYGYTF. CDR3 bases: TGCGCCAGCAGCTCCCACCCAGGGGAAAAGGGCTATGGCTACACCTTC.

The V and J genes are TRBV15 and TRBJ2-1, with TRBD2 matching over 9 bases. CDR3 length: 21 residues. CDR1 LNHNV and CDR2 YYDKDF come from the germline V gene (reference sequence). Germline trimming cut 1 base from V and 2 bases from J; bases unmatched to any gene: 18. The DNA of the CDR3 is TGTGCCACCAGCAGAGGTCTAGCGGGACCCGCTATAGCGGGTCCCTACAATGAGCAGTTCTTC. Translation gives CATSRGLAGPAIAGPYNEQFF. Full variable domain (rest looked up from reference TRBV15 and TRBJ2-1): DAMVIQNPRYQVTQFGKPVTLSCSQTLNHNVMYWYQQKSSQAPKLLFHYYDKDFNNEADTPDNFQSRRPNTSFCFLDIRSPGLGDTAMYLCATSRGLAGPAIAGPYNEQFFGPGTRLTVL.

J is TRBJ1-1 and V is TRBV5-6, with D unresolved. The CDR3 loop spans 15 amino acids. V was trimmed by 4 bases and J by 0 bases, leaving 13 bases between them. Germline lookup yields CDR1 SGHDT and CDR2 YYEEEE. The CDR3 is CASSGLGGMNTEAFF. DNA of the CDR3: TGTGCCAGCAGCGGGCTGGGAGGGATGAACACTGAAGCTTTCTTT.

This clone was counted once. V gene TRBV10-3 combines with J gene TRBJ2-7, with D unresolved. Looked up from germline, CDR1 is ENHRY and CDR2 is SYGVKD. The CDR3 has 12 residues. V lost 3 bases to trimming and J lost 6 bases, with 9 bases between them. In nucleotides, the CDR3 is TGTGCCATCAGTGATGGCATCCTCGAGCAGTACTTC. This gives the protein CAISDGILEQYF.

This clone was counted a single time. This sequence joins TRBV7-9 and TRBJ2-1, with D possibly being TRBD1 (6 bases). V was clipped by 5 bases and J by 8 bases, with 10 bases between them. CDR3 length equals 12 residues. Germline-derived CDR1 and CDR2 are SEHNR and FQNEAQ (reference sequence). The CDR3 region is CASSPTGYEQFF. CDR3 nucleotides: TGTGCCAGCAGCCCGACAGGCTATGAGCAGTTCTTC.

The V call is TRBV21-1, the J call TRBJ2-2; the DNA was not used to check the table's D call, TRBD2. TRBV21-1 constitutes a pseudogene. CDR3 length equals 16 residues. The CDR3 nucleotides are TGTGCCAGCAAACTACCCGGACTAGGGAACACCGGGGAGCTGTTTTTT. Translation gives CASKLPGLGNTGELFF.

The rearrangement uses TRBV4-1 and TRBJ1-1, with 9 positions matching TRBD1. Germline V gene sequence: CDR1 MGHRA, CDR2 YSYEKL. The CDR3 spans 15 residues. The V gene end was trimmed by 1 base and the J gene end by 5 bases; junction bases not matched to a gene: 5. CDR3 nucleotides: TGCGCCAGCAGCCAAGGGACAGGGGTAGTTACTGAAGCTTTCTTT. Its protein is CASSQGTGVVTEAFF.

The chain carries TRBV10-1 and TRBJ1-3; D unresolved. With 3 bases removed from V and 2 bases from J, the gap between germline ends came to 5 bases. The CDR3 runs to 13 residues. CDR1 is WNHNN and CDR2 is SYGVQD in the germline V gene (reference sequence). The CDR3 sequence is CASSEATGNTIYF. The CDR3 DNA sequence: TGCGCCAGCAGTGAAGCTACTGGAAACACCATATATTTT.

The chain is built from TRBV13 and TRBJ1-3; possible D gene TRBD1, 6 bases. CDR1 is PRHDT and CDR2 is FYEKMQ in the germline V gene (reference sequence). The CDR3 is made up of 15 amino acids. V was cut by 6 bases and J by 4 bases, with 16 bases left in between. CDR3: CASRFPSGAGNTIYF. In nucleotides, the CDR3 is TGTGCCAGCAGGTTCCCCTCAGGGGCCGGAAACACCATATATTTT.

The chain links TRBV19 to TRBJ2-1; D perhaps matches TRBD1 (6 bases). From germline, CDR1 is LNHDA and CDR2 SQIVND (reference sequence). This CDR3 comprises 12 residues. Trimming removed 10 bases from V and 7 bases from J, with 14 bases in between. The CDR3 coding sequence is TGTGCCACGGAAATCAGGGGAAATGAGCAGTTCTTC. This encodes CATEIRGNEQFF.